This T cell receptor (beta chain) was identified in a study of blood T cell repertoires in COVID-19. In the study overall: The samples span acute and convalescent COVID-19 from the United States, Italy and Spain. The cDNA or gDNA used as material had been derived from T cells, B-cell-depleted T cells, or PBMCs.

Original processing notes: For nucleated cells, counts were estimated from reference gene primer amplification. Profiled with immunoSEQ multiplex PCR; TCRdb holds only in-frame clones, not every one. V and J calls and clone size are those listed in that table; D and trimming were worked out from the DNA. The sample records 150,000 or so clones, about 84% being singletons. V was clipped by 1 base and J by 5 bases; unmatched bases: 5. Germline assignment: CDR1 LGHNA and CDR2 YNFKEQ. The CDR3 has 15 amino acids. V is TRBV4-2 and J is TRBJ2-1; TRBD2 agrees at 7 bases. Sequenced sample: peripheral blood. The source of this sequence is a man aged 60 to 69 with active or convalescent COVID-19. The DNA of the CDR3 is TGTGCCAGCAGCCAAGGGGCTAGCGGAAACAATGAGCAGTTCTTC. This gives the protein CASSQGASGNNEQFF.